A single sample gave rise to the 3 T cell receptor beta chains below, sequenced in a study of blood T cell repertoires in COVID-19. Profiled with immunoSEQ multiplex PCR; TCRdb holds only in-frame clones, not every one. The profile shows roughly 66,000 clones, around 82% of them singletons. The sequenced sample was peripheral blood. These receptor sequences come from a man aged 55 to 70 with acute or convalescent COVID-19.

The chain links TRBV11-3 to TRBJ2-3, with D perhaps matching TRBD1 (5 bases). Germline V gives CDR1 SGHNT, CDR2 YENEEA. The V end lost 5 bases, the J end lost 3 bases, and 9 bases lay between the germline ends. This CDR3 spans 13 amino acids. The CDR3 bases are TGTGCCAGCAGCCCCGACAGAACAGATACGCAGTATTTT. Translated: CASSPDRTDTQYF.

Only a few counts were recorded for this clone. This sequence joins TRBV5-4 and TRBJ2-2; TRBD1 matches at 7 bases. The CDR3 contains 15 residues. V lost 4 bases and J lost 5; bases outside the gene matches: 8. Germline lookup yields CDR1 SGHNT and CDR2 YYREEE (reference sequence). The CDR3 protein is CASSHDRERTGELFF. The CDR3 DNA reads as TGTGCCAGCAGCCATGACAGGGAAAGAACCGGGGAGCTGTTTTTT.

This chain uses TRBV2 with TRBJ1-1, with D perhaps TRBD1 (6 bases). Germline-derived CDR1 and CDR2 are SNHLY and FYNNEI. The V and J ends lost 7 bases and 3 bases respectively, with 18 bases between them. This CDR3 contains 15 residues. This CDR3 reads CASKKGWEGDTEAFF. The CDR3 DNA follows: TGTGCCAGCAAGAAGGGCTGGGAGGGGGACACTGAAGCTTTCTTT.